Listed here are 9 T cell receptor beta chains from one sample, sequenced in a study of Ad26.COV2.S vaccination and SARS-CoV-2 variants. Only in-frame clones appear in the TCRdb table, and some are missing; sequencing was by immunoSEQ multiplex PCR. Of 360,000 or so clones in the sample, 89% are singletons; the top ten hold about 1.9%. As to treatment: 19 received Ad26.COV2.S at low or high dose, single or two shots; roughly five received placebo; per-sample allocation not given. Specimens were obtained on day 63 following the first vaccine or placebo injection. This specimen was peripheral blood, taken in a trial of Ad26.COV2.S vaccine versus placebo. The receptors come from a person aged 18 to 59 who received the Ad26.COV2.S COVID-19 vaccine or a placebo.

The chain employs TRBV18 and TRBJ1-1, with D possibly TRBD1 on 5 matching bases. The germline V gene encodes CDR1 KGHSH and CDR2 LQKENI. This CDR3 region has 13 residues. The V end was cut by 6 bases, the J end by 0 bases, with 8 bases between. CDR3 DNA sequence: TGTGCCAGCTCCCAACAGGTGAACACTGAAGCTTTCTTT. Its translation is CASSQQVNTEAFF.

V gene TRBV19 combines with J gene TRBJ2-2, with D tentatively TRBD1 (6 bases). CDR1 and CDR2 (germline): LNHDA, SQIVND (reference sequence). V lost 6 bases, J lost 6 bases, and 17 bases lay in between. This CDR3 is built from 15 residues. The CDR3 loop reads CASRIQGSSAGELFF. CDR3 in DNA: TGTGCCAGTAGAATCCAGGGGTCTAGTGCCGGGGAGCTGTTTTTT.

This rearrangement joins TRBV6-1 to TRBJ2-7; D may match TRBD1 or TRBD2 (5 bases each). The V and J ends lost 4 bases and 4 bases respectively, with 20 bases between them. This CDR3 region has 16 residues. CDR1 is MNHNS, CDR2 SASEGT, per germline. CDR3 sequence (DNA): TGTGCCAGCAGTGCGAGCTCCCTGGGGGTTGCTTACGAGCAGTACTTC. Its protein is CASSASSLGVAYEQYF.

The J gene is TRBJ2-4, the V gene TRBV10-2; 7 bases line up with TRBD2. The ends lost 2 bases at V and 0 bases at J; junction bases unmatched: 13. The germline V gene encodes CDR1 WSHSY and CDR2 SAAADI. The CDR3 runs to 19 residues. The DNA of the CDR3 is TGCGCCAGCAGTGAGGGGGAGGGTTTTTTCCGGTCAGCCAAAAACATTCAGTACTTC. It encodes CASSEGEGFFRSAKNIQYF.

The chain combines TRBV11-2 with TRBJ2-1; D is ambiguous. V was cut by 1 base and J by 3 bases, with 10 bases left in between. The CDR3 totals 15 residues. Germline CDR1 and CDR2: SGHAT and FQNNGV. The CDR3 protein is CASSLGRGRYNEQFF. The CDR3 nucleotides read TGTGCCAGCAGCTTAGGTCGCGGCCGCTACAATGAGCAGTTCTTC.

This sequence joins TRBV18 and TRBJ2-1; D possibly corresponds to TRBD2 (5 bases). The CDR3 runs to 14 residues. V was shortened by 2 bases and J by 5 bases, with 10 bases between the two germline ends. CDR1 is KGHSH and CDR2 is LQKENI in the germline V gene. CDR3 protein: CASSPASGDNEQFF. The CDR3 coding sequence is TGTGCCAGCTCACCAGCGTCCGGGGACAATGAGCAGTTCTTC.

The chain has TRBV3-1 (or the pseudogene TRBV3-2) and TRBJ2-7; 9 bases line up with TRBD1. The CDR3 totals 14 residues. Trimming took 6 bases from V and 3 from J; bases not matched to a gene: 6. Per the germline V gene, CDR1 is LGHDT and CDR2 is YNNKEL (reference sequence). The CDR3 nucleotides are TGTGCCAGCAGACAGACAGGGGGTATCTACGAGCAGTACTTC. It codes for CASRQTGGIYEQYF.

The gene calls are TRBV28 and TRBJ2-3, with 7 bases that match TRBD1. V dropped 3 bases and J dropped 14; count of bases not matched to a gene: 5. The CDR3 is 11 residues long. Germline lookup yields CDR1 MDHEN and CDR2 SYDVKM. The CDR3 region is CASSLARGLYF. For the CDR3, the DNA is TGTGCCAGCAGTTTGGCTAGGGGGCTGTATTTT.

V and J are TRBV6-5 and TRBJ2-3; 14 nucleotides match TRBD2. The CDR3 length is 15 residues. The ends lost 7 bases at V and 6 bases at J; junction bases unmatched: 6. The V gene's germline CDR1 is MNHEY and CDR2 SVGAGI. The DNA of the CDR3 is TGTGCCAGCAATCGACTAGCGGGAGGGACGGATACGCAGTATTTT. This codes for CASNRLAGGTDTQYF.